The clone carrying this T cell receptor beta chain showed up just a few times. These data come from a study of blood T cell repertoires in COVID-19. J lost 0 bases, V lost 3 bases, and 2 bases had no gene match. Germline V CDR1 and CDR2: KGHSH, LQKENI. CDR3 length: 16 amino acids. Repertoires were generated with immunoSEQ multiplex PCR, while TCRdb's copy carries only in-frame clones and drops some. The sample yields some 390,000 clones, roughly 86% seen once. This sequence was found in a woman aged 55 to 70 with COVID-19, enrolled during active disease. Sequencing input: peripheral blood. V usage is TRBV18 and J usage is TRBJ2-2, with 9 bases aligning to TRBD1. DNA for the CDR3: TGTGCCAGCTCACCTGGGACAGGGCCGAACACCGGGGAGCTGTTTTTT. Amino acids: CASSPGTGPNTGELFF.